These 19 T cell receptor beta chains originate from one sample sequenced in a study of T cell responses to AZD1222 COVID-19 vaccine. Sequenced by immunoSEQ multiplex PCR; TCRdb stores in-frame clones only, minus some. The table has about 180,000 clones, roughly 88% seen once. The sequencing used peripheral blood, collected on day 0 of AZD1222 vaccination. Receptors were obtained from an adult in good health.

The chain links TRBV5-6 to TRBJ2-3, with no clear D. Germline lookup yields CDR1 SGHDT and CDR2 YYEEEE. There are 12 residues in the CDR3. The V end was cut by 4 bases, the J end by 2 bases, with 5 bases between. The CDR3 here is CASSADTDTQYF. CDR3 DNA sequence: TGTGCCAGCAGCGCCGACACAGATACGCAGTATTTT.

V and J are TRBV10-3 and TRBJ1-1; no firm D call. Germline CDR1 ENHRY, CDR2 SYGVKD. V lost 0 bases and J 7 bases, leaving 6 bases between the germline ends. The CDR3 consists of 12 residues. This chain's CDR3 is CAISESEIEAFF. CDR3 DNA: TGTGCCATCAGTGAGTCGGAGATTGAAGCTTTCTTT.

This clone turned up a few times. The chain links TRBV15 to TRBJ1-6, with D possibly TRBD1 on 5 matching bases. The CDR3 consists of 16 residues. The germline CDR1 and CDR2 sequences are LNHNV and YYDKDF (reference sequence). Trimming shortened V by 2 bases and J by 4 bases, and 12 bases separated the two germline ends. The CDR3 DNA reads TGTGCCACCAGCAGAAGGGATGGGGGATATAATTCACCCCTCCACTTT. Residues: CATSRRDGGYNSPLHF.

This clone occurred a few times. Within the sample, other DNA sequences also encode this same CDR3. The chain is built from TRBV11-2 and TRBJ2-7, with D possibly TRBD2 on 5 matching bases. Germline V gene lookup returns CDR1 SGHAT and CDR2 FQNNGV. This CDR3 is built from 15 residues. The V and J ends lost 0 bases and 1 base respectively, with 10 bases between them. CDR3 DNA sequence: TGTGCCAGCAGCTTAGATCTACGGACTTCCTACGAGCAGTACTTC. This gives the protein CASSLDLRTSYEQYF.

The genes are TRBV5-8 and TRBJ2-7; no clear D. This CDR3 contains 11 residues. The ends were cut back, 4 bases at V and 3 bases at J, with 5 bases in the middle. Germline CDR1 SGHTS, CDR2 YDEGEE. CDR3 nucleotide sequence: TGTGCCAGCAGCCGAGTCTACGAGCAGTACTTC. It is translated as CASSRVYEQYF.

Written as DNA, the CDR3 is TGTGCCAGCAGCTTTTCGACAAATTCACCCCTCCACTTT. Amino acids: CASSFSTNSPLHF. The gene calls are TRBV5-4 and TRBJ1-6; D is unclear. The V and J ends lost 2 bases and 7 bases respectively, with 7 bases between them. CDR3 length: 13 residues. Germline values: CDR1 SGHNT, CDR2 YYREEE (reference sequence). The complete variable domain, with remaining parts taken from reference TRBV5-4 and TRBJ1-6, reads ETGVTQSPTHLIKTRGQQVTLRCSSQSGHNTVSWYQQALGQGPQFIFQYYREEENGRGNFPPRFSGLQFPNYSSELNVNALELDDSALYLCASSFSTNSPLHFGNGTRLTVT.

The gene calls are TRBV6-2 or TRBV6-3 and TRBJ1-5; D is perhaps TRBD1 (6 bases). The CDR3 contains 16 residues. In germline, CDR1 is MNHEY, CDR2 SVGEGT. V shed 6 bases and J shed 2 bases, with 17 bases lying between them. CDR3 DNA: TGTGCCAGCAGCCTGGACAGCTATAAGGGCAATCAGCCCCAGCATTTT. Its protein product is CASSLDSYKGNQPQHF.

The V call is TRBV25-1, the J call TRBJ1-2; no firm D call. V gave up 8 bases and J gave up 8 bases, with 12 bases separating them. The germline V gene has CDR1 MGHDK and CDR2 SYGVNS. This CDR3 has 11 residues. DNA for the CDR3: TGTGCCAGCGGATCCCTGGCAGGCTACACCTTC. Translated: CASGSLAGYTF.

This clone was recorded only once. The DNA for the CDR3 is TGCGCCAGCAGCCAAGATATGGGGCAACGAGAAAAACTGTTTTTT. The encoded protein is CASSQDMGQREKLFF. The chain combines TRBV4-1 with TRBJ1-4, with D possibly TRBD1 on 5 matching bases. Germline V CDR1 and CDR2: MGHRA, YSYEKL. The CDR3 spans 15 residues. Deletions cut 0 bases from V and 8 bases from J, with 13 bases between.

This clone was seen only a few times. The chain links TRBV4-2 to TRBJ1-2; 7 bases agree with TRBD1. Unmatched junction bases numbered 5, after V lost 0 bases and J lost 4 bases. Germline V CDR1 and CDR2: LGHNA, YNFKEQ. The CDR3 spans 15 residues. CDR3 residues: CASSQDGQGGYGYTF. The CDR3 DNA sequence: TGTGCCAGCAGCCAAGATGGGCAGGGGGGCTATGGCTACACCTTC.

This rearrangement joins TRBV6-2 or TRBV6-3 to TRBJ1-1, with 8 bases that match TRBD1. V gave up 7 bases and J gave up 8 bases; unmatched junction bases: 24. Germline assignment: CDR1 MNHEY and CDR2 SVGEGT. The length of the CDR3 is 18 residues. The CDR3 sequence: CASNPRAGGLGYRLEAFF. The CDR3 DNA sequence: TGTGCCAGCAACCCAAGGGCAGGGGGCCTTGGATACAGATTGGAAGCTTTCTTT.

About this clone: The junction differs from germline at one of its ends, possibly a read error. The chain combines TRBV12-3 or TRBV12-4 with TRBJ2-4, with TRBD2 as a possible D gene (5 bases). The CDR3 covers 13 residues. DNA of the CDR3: TGTGCCAGCAGTGAGCTAGCCCAAAACATTCAGTACTTC. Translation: CASSELAQNIQYF.

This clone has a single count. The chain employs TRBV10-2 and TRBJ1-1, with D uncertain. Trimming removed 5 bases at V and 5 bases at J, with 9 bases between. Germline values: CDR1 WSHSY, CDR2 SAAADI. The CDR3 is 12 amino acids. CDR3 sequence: CASSPGRTEAFF. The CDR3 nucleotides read TGCGCCAGCAGTCCCGGGAGGACTGAAGCTTTCTTT.

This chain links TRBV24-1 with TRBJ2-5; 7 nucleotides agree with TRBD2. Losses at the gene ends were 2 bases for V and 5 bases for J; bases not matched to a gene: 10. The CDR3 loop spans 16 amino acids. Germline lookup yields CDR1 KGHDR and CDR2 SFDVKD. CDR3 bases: TGTGCCACCAGTGATTCATCGCCTAGCGGCGGGGAGACCCAGTACTTC. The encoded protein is CATSDSSPSGGETQYF.

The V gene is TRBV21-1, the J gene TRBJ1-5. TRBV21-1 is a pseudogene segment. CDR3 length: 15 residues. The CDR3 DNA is TGTGCCAGCCCGCGGGGCGGGGCCCTCAATCAGCCCCAGCATTTT. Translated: CASPRGGALNQPQHF.

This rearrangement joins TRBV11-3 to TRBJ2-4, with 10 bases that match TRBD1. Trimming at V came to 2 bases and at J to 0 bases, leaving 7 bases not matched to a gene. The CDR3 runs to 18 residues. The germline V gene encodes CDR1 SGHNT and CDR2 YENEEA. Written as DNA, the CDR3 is TGTGCCAGCAGCTTAACACCGGACAGGGGGATAGCCAAAAACATTCAGTACTTC. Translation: CASSLTPDRGIAKNIQYF.

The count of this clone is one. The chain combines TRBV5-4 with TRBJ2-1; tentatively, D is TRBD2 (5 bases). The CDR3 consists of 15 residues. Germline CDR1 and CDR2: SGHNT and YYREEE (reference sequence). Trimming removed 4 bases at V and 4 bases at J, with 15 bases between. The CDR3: CASSVPRVGYNEQFF. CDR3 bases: TGTGCCAGCAGCGTGCCGCGGGTGGGTTACAATGAGCAGTTCTTC.

This chain's CDR3 is CAAGGPSPPYEQYF. DNA for the CDR3: TGTGCGGCGGGAGGTCCTTCACCCCCCTACGAGCAGTACTTC. V usage is TRBV21-1 and J usage is TRBJ2-7; TRBD2 is the table's D call, not checked against the DNA. TRBV21-1 is assigned pseudogene status. The CDR3 is made up of 14 amino acids.

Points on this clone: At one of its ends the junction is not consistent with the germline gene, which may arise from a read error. CDR3 nucleotides: TGTGCCAGCAGCGGCCAGTATTCCCCCTACGAGCGGTACTTC. It encodes CASSGQYSPYERYF. This chain connects TRBV9 to TRBJ2-7; no clear D. Germline-derived CDR1 and CDR2 are SGDLS and YYNGEE. The CDR3 is 14 residues long.